The sequence of this T cell receptor (beta chain) was determined in a study of shared clonotypes between healthy human individuals. The CDR3 runs to 14 residues. The germline V gene encodes CDR1 SGHAT and CDR2 FQNNGV. Trimming removed 5 bases from V and 4 bases from J, with 14 bases in between. Terminally differentiated effector memory CD45RA+ cells were excluded by CCR7 positive selection of CD45RO-negative cells. Only Caucasian adults living in Nashville, Tennessee served as donors. Only in-frame clones appear in the TCRdb table, and some are missing; sequencing was by immunoSEQ multiplex PCR. The sample has approximately 1.9 million clones, approximately 92% seen once; the top ten hold more than 1.5%.

The chain has TRBV11-2 and TRBJ1-2; possible D gene TRBD1, 6 bases. What was sequenced was naive CD8+ T cells from PBMCs. The TCR was taken from a man younger than 35 in good health. Some clones in this sample may be carry-over from other donors' samples. CDR3 loop: CASSPTGGRYGYTF. CDR3 nucleotide sequence: TGTGCCAGCAGCCCTACTGGGGGCCGCTATGGCTACACCTTC. The full variable domain, completed using reference TRBV11-2 and TRBJ1-2, is EAGVAQSPRYKIIEKRQSVAFWCNPISGHATLYWYQQILGQGPKLLIQFQNNGVVDDSQLPKDRFSAERLKGVDSTLKIQPAKLEDSAVYLCASSPTGGRYGYTFGSGTRLTVV.